This T cell receptor beta chain was sequenced during a study of blood T cell repertoires in COVID-19. The V gene's germline CDR1 is SGHVS and CDR2 FQNEAQ. V lost 1 base to trimming and J lost 2 bases, with 15 bases between them. This CDR3 has 16 amino acids. This clone was detected only once. Using immunoSEQ multiplex PCR, the repertoire was profiled, and TCRdb retains in-frame clones only, with some absent. The repertoire holds under 70,000 clones, with 87% as singletons. The sequence derives from a woman in her fifties or sixties with COVID-19, enrolled during active disease. The chain carries TRBV7-8 and TRBJ2-7; D unclear. Sequenced: peripheral blood. The CDR3 loop reads CASSLEIAATPYEQYF. In nucleotides, the CDR3 is TGTGCCAGCAGCTTAGAGATCGCGGCAACCCCCTACGAGCAGTACTTC. The whole variable domain, remainder taken from reference TRBV7-8 and TRBJ2-7, is GAGVSQSPRYKVAKRGQDVALRCDPISGHVSLFWYQQALGQGPEFLTYFQNEAQLDKSGLPSDRFFAERPEGSVSTLKIQRTQQEDSAVYLCASSLEIAATPYEQYFGPGTRLTVT.